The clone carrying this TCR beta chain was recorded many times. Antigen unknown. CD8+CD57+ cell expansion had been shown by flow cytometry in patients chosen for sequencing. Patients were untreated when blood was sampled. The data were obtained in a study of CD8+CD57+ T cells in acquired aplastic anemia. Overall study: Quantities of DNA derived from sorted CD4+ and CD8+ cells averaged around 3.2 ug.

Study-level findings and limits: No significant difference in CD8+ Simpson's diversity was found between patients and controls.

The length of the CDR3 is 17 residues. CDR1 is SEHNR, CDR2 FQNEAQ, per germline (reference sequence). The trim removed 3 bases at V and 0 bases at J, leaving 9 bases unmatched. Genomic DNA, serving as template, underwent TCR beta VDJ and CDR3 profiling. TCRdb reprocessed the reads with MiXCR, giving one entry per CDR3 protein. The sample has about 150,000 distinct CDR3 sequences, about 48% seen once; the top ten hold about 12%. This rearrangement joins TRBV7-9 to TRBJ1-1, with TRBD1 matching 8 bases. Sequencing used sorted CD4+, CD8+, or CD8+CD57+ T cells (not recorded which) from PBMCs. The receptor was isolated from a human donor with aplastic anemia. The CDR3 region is CASSFTGGGHMNTEAFF. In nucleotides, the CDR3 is TGTGCCAGCAGCTTCACAGGGGGTGGGCACATGAACACTGAAGCTTTCTTT.